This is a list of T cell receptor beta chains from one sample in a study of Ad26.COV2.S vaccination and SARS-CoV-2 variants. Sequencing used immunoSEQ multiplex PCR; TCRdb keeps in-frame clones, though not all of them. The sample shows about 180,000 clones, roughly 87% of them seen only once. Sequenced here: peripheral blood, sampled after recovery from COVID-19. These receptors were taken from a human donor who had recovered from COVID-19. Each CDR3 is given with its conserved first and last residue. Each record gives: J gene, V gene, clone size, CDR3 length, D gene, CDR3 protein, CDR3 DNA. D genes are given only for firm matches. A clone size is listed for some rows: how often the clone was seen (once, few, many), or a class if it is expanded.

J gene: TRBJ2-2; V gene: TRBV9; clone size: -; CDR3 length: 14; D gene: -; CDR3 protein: CASSVQANTGELFF; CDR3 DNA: TGTGCCAGCAGCGTACAAGCGAACACCGGGGAGCTGTTTTTT
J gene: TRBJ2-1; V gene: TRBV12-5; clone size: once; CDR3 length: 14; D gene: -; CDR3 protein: CASGPEVRHNEQFF; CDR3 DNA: TGTGCTAGTGGCCCCGAGGTACGCCACAATGAGCAGTTCTTC
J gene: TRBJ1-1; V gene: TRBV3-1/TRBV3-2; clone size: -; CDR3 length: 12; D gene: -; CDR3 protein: CASSHMRSEAFF; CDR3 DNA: TGTGCCAGCAGCCATATGCGGAGTGAAGCTTTCTTT
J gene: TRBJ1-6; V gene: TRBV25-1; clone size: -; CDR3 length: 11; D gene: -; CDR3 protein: CASSSGTPLHF; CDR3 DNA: TGTGCCAGCAGTTCGGGGACACCCCTCCACTTT
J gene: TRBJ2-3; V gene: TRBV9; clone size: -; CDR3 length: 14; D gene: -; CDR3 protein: CASSQPGLTDTQYF; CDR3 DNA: TGTGCCAGCAGCCAACCCGGACTTACAGATACGCAGTATTTT
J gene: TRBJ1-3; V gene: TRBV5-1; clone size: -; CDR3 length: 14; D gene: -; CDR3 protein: CASRSGTPGNTIYF; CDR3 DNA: TGCGCCAGCAGATCCGGGACACCTGGAAACACCATATATTTT
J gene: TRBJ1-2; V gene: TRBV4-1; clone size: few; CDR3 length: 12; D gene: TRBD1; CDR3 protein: CASGRDRDGYTF; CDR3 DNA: TGCGCCAGTGGACGGGACAGAGATGGCTACACCTTC
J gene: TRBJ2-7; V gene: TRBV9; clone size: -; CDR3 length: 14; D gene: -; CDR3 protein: CASSVDRISYEQYF; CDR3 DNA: TGTGCCAGCAGCGTAGACAGGATATCCTACGAGCAGTACTTC
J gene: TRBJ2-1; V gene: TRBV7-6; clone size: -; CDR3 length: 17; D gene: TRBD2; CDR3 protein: CASSLVTSGGSYNEQFF; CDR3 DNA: TGTGCCAGCAGCTTAGTGACTAGCGGGGGGTCCTACAATGAGCAGTTCTTC
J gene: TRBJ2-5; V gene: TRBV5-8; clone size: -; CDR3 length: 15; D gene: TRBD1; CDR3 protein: CASSRGQGEGETQYF; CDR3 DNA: TGTGCCAGCAGCAGGGGACAGGGGGAAGGAGAGACCCAGTACTTC
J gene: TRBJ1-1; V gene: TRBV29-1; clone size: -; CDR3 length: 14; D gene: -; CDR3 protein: CSARPGPANTEAFF; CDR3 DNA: TGCAGCGCCCGTCCCGGACCGGCGAACACTGAAGCTTTCTTT
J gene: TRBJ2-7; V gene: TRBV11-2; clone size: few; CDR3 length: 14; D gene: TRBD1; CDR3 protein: CASGGGQVGIEQYF; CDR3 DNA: TGTGCCAGCGGAGGGGGACAGGTCGGAATAGAGCAGTACTTC
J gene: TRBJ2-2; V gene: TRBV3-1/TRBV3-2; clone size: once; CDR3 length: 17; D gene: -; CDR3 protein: CASSHPWTDLYTGELFF; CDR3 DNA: TGTGCCAGCAGCCACCCTTGGACAGACCTCTACACCGGGGAGCTGTTTTTT
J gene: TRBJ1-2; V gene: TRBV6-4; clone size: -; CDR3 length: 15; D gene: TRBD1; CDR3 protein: CASSWTGGEGYGYTF; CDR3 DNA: TGTGCCAGCAGTTGGACAGGGGGCGAGGGCTATGGCTACACCTTC
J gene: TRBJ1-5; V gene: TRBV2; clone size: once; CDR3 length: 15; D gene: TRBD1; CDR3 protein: CASSELGGRVQPQHF; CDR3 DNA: TGTGCCAGCAGTGAACTAGGGGGCAGGGTTCAGCCCCAGCATTTT
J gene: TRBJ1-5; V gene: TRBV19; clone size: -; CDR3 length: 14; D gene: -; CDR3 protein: CASSTEYSNQPQHF; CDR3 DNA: TGTGCCAGTAGTACAGAGTATAGCAATCAGCCCCAGCATTTC
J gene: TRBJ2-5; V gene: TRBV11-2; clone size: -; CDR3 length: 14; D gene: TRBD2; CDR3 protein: CASSLSGGQETQYF; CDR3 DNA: TGTGCCAGCAGCTTGTCGGGAGGGCAAGAGACCCAGTACTTC
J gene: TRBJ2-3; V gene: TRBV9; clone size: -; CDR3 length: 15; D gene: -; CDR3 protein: CASSAAGALTDTQYF; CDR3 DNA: TGTGCCAGCAGCGCCGCCGGGGCCCTCACAGATACGCAGTATTTT
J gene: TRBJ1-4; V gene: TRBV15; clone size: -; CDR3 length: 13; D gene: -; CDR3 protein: CATSSGTNEKLFF; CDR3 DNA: TGTGCCACCAGCAGCGGGACTAATGAAAAACTGTTTTTT
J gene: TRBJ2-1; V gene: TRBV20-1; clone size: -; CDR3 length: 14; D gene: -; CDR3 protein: CSASLGGAINEQFF; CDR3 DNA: TGCAGTGCTAGTCTCGGGGGAGCAATCAATGAGCAGTTCTTC
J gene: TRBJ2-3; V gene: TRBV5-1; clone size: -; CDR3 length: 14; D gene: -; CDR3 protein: CASSLEGRRDTQYF; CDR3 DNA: TGCGCCAGCAGCTTAGAGGGAAGACGAGATACGCAGTATTTT
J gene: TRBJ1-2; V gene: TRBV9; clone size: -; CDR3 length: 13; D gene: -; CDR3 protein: CASSASDSYGYTF; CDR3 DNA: TGTGCCAGCAGCGCCTCCGACAGCTATGGCTACACCTTC
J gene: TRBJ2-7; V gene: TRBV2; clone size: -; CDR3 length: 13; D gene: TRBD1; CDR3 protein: CASRADRAYEQYF; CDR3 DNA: TGTGCCAGCAGGGCCGACAGGGCCTACGAGCAGTACTTC
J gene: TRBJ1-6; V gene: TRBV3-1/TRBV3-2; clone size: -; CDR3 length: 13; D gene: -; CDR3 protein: CASSQDRGSPLHF; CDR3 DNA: TGTGCCAGCAGCCAAGATCGCGGTTCACCCCTCCACTTT
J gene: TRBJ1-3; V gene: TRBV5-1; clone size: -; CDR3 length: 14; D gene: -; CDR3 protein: CASSSDTPLNTIYF; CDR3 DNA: TGCGCCAGCAGCTCGGACACACCGCTAAACACCATATATTTT
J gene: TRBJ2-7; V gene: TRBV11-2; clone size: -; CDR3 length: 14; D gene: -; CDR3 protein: CASSLRAFAYEQYF; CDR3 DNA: TGTGCCAGCAGCTTAAGGGCTTTCGCCTACGAGCAGTACTTC
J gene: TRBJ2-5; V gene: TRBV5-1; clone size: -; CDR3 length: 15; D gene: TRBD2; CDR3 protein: CASRAPLAGEETQYF; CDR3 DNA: TGCGCCAGCAGGGCCCCGCTAGCGGGGGAAGAGACCCAGTACTTC
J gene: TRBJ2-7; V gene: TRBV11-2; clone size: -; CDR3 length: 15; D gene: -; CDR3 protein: CASSLIGHGSLEQYF; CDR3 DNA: TGTGCCAGCAGCTTAATAGGACATGGGAGCCTTGAGCAGTACTTC
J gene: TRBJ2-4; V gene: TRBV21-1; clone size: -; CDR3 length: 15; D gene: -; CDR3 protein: CASSKGQGAENIQYF; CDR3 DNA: TGTGCCAGCAGCAAAGGACAGGGGGCCGAGAACATTCAGTACTTC
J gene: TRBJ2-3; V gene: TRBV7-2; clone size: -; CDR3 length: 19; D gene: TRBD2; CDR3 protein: CASSLALRASGGFTDTQYF; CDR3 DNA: TGTGCCAGCAGCTTAGCGTTGAGGGCTAGCGGGGGGTTCACAGATACGCAGTATTTT
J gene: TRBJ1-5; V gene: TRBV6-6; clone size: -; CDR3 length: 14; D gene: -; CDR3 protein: CATQKGDSNQPQHF; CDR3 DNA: TGTGCCACCCAGAAGGGAGATAGCAATCAGCCCCAGCATTTT
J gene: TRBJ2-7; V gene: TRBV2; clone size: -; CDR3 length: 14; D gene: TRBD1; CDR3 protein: CASSPTGPAYEQYF; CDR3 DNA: TGTGCCAGCAGTCCGACAGGGCCAGCCTACGAGCAGTACTTC
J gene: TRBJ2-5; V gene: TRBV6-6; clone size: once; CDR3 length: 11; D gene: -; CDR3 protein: CASTLGETQYF; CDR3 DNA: TGTGCCAGCACCCTAGGGGAGACCCAGTACTTC
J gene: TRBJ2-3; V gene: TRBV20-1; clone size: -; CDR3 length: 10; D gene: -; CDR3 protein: CSASTDTQYF; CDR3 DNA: TGCAGTGCCTCTACAGATACGCAGTATTTT
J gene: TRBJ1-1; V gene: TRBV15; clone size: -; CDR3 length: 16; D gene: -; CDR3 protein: CATRKSGRGVIGEAFF; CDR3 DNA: TGTGCCACCAGGAAGAGCGGAAGAGGGGTGATTGGTGAAGCTTTCTTT
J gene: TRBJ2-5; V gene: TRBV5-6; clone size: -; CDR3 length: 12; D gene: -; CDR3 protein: CASSLYGETQYF; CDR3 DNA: TGTGCCAGCAGCTTGTACGGAGAGACCCAGTACTTC
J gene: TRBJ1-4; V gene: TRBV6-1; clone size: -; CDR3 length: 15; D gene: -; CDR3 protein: CASSETMGRGEKLFF; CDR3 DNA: TGTGCCAGCAGTGAAACCATGGGTCGAGGAGAAAAACTGTTTTTT
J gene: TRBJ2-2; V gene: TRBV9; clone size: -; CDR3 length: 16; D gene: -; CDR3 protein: CASSPRSGANTGELFF; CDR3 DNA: TGTGCCAGCAGCCCTAGAAGCGGAGCGAACACCGGGGAGCTGTTTTTT
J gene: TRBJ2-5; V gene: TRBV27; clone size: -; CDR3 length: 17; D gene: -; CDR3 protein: CASSLGQGRRSQETQYF; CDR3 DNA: TGTGCCAGCAGTTTAGGCCAGGGGAGGAGAAGCCAAGAGACCCAGTACTTC
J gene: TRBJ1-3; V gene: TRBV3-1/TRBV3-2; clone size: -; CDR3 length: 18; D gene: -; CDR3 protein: CASSQEPQNLISGNTIYF; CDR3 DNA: TGTGCCAGCAGCCAAGAGCCACAGAACCTAATCTCTGGAAACACCATATATTTT
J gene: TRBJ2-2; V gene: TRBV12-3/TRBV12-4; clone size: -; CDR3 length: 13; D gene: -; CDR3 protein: CASSWFNTGELFF; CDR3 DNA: TGTGCCAGCAGTTGGTTCAACACCGGGGAGCTGTTTTTT
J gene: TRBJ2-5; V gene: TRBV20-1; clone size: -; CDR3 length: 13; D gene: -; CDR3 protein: CSAIDPLGETQYF; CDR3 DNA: TGCAGTGCTATTGACCCCTTAGGGGAGACCCAGTACTTC
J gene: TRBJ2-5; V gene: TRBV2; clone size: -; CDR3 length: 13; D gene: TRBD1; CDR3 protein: CASSGGTGGVQYF; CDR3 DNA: TGTGCCAGCAGTGGAGGGACAGGCGGCGTCCAGTACTTC
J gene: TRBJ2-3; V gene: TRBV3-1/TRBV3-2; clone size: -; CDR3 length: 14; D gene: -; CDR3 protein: CASSQDRATDTQYF; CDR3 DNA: TGTGCCAGCAGCCAAGACAGAGCCACAGATACGCAGTATTTT
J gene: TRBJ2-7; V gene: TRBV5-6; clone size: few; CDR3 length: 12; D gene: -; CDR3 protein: CASSSQGPEQYF; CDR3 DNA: TGTGCCAGCAGCTCGCAGGGTCCCGAGCAGTACTTC
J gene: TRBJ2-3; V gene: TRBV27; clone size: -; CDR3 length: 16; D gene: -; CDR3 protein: CASSLGGGVGTDTQYF; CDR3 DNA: TGTGCCAGCAGTTTAGGAGGGGGCGTCGGCACAGATACGCAGTATTTT
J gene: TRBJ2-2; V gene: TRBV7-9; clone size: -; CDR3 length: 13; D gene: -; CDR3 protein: CASSQWNTGELFF; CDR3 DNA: TGTGCCAGCAGCCAGTGGAACACCGGGGAGCTGTTTTTT
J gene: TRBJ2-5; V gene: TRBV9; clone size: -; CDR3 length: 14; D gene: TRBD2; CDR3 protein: CASSVGLADETQYF; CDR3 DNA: TGTGCCAGCAGCGTGGGACTAGCAGATGAGACCCAGTACTTC